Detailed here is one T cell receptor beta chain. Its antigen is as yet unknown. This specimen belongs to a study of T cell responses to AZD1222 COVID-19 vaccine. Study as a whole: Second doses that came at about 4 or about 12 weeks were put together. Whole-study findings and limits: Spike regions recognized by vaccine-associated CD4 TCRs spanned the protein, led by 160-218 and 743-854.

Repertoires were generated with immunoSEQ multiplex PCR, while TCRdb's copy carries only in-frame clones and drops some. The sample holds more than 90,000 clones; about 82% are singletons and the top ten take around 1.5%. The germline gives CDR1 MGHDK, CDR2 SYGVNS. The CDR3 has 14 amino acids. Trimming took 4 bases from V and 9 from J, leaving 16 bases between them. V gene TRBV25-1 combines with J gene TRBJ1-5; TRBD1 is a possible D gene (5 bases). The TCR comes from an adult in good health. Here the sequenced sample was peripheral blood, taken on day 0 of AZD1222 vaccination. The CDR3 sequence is CASSVGPGISPQHF. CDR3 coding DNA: TGTGCCAGCAGTGTGGGGCCAGGGATTTCGCCCCAGCATTTT.